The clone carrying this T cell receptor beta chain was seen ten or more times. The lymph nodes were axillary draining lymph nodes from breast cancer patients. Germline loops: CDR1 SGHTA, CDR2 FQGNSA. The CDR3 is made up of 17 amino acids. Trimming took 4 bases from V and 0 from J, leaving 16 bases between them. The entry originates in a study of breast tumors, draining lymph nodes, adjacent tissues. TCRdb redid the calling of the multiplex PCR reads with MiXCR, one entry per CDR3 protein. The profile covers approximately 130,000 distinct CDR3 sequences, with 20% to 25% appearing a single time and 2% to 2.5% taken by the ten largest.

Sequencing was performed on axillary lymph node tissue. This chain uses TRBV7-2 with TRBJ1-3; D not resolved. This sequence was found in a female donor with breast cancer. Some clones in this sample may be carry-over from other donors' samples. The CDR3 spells CASSSFRRDPSGNTIYF. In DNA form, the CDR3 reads TGTGCCAGCAGCTCGTTTCGCCGTGATCCCTCTGGAAACACCATATATTTT.